Listed below are T cell receptor beta chains from one sample, sequenced in a study of OX40 agonist ivuxolimab in advanced cancers. Only in-frame clones appear in the TCRdb table, and some are missing; sequencing was by immunoSEQ multiplex PCR. The sample contains about 12,000 clones, 75% to 85% of which appear only once. Sequenced material: CD4+ or CD8+ T cells sorted from blood, taken in a trial of the OX40 agonist ivuxolimab. These TCRs come from an adult with an advanced solid tumor such as melanoma, head and neck, liver or kidney cancer. The CDR3 runs from the conserved cysteine through the conserved F or W. D genes are given only for firm matches. Clone size is shown for a subset of rows, as once, few, many or a class of expanded clone.

cdr3_aa: CASTQLADTQYF; cdr3_nt: TGTGCCAGCACCCAGCTTGCAGATACGCAGTATTTT; d_call: -; clone_size: -; j_call: TRBJ2-3; v_call: TRBV5-6
cdr3_aa: CASSLIGGNQPQHF; cdr3_nt: TGTGCCAGCAGTTTAATTGGAGGCAATCAGCCCCAGCATTTT; d_call: -; clone_size: -; j_call: TRBJ1-5; v_call: TRBV27
cdr3_aa: CASSLGETQYF; cdr3_nt: TGTGCCAGCAGTTTGGGAGAGACCCAGTACTTC; d_call: -; clone_size: -; j_call: TRBJ2-5; v_call: TRBV27
cdr3_aa: CASSQDRPADNEQFF; cdr3_nt: TGCGCCAGCAGCCAAGATAGGCCCGCGGACAATGAGCAGTTCTTC; d_call: -; clone_size: -; j_call: TRBJ2-1; v_call: TRBV4-3
cdr3_aa: CASSINSGSSSYEQYF; cdr3_nt: TGTGCCAGTAGTATTAATAGCGGCTCGAGCTCCTACGAGCAGTACTTC; d_call: -; clone_size: -; j_call: TRBJ2-7; v_call: TRBV19
cdr3_aa: CASRLYEQYF; cdr3_nt: TGTGCCAGCAGACTGTACGAGCAGTACTTC; d_call: -; clone_size: -; j_call: TRBJ2-7; v_call: TRBV2
cdr3_aa: CASKGSAEGYTF; cdr3_nt: TGTGCCAGCAAAGGATCGGCGGAGGGCTACACCTTC; d_call: -; clone_size: -; j_call: TRBJ1-2; v_call: TRBV6-5
cdr3_aa: CASSLGLAGPEAQYF; cdr3_nt: TGTGCCAGCAGCTTGGGACTAGCGGGTCCAGAGGCCCAGTACTTC; d_call: TRBD2; clone_size: -; j_call: TRBJ2-5; v_call: TRBV11-2
cdr3_aa: CASTRGEAWGYTF; cdr3_nt: TGTGCCAGTACCAGGGGGGAGGCGTGGGGCTACACCTTC; d_call: TRBD1; clone_size: once; j_call: TRBJ1-2; v_call: TRBV19
cdr3_aa: CASSFGTGITEAFF; cdr3_nt: TGTGCCAGCAGCTTTGGGACAGGTATAACTGAAGCTTTCTTT; d_call: TRBD1; clone_size: -; j_call: TRBJ1-1; v_call: TRBV7-3
cdr3_aa: CASSPEAFF; cdr3_nt: TGTGCCAGCAGCCCCGAGGCTTTCTTT; d_call: -; clone_size: -; j_call: TRBJ1-1; v_call: TRBV5-1
cdr3_aa: CAWSWEGEQYF; cdr3_nt: TGTGCCTGGAGCTGGGAGGGCGAGCAGTACTTC; d_call: TRBD2; clone_size: -; j_call: TRBJ2-7; v_call: TRBV30
cdr3_aa: CASSLSGYNEQFF; cdr3_nt: TGTGCCAGCAGCTTAAGCGGCTACAATGAGCAGTTCTTC; d_call: -; clone_size: -; j_call: TRBJ2-1; v_call: TRBV11-2
cdr3_aa: CASSLDPGNEQFF; cdr3_nt: TGTGCCAGCAGTTTGGACCCCGGCAATGAGCAGTTCTTC; d_call: -; clone_size: -; j_call: TRBJ2-1; v_call: TRBV6-5
cdr3_aa: CASSSIDRVLWNEQFF; cdr3_nt: TGTGCCAGCAGTTCCATCGACAGGGTGTTGTGGAATGAGCAGTTCTTC; d_call: TRBD1; clone_size: -; j_call: TRBJ2-1; v_call: TRBV28
cdr3_aa: CASSRAAETQYF; cdr3_nt: TGCGCCAGCAGTAGGGCGGCTGAGACCCAGTACTTC; d_call: -; clone_size: -; j_call: TRBJ2-5; v_call: TRBV10-2
cdr3_aa: CASSEYGDEQFF; cdr3_nt: TGCGCCAGCAGTGAATACGGGGATGAGCAGTTCTTC; d_call: -; clone_size: hyperexpanded; j_call: TRBJ2-1; v_call: TRBV10-1
cdr3_aa: CASRDYNEQFF; cdr3_nt: TGTGCCAGCCGAGATTACAATGAGCAGTTCTTC; d_call: -; clone_size: -; j_call: TRBJ2-1; v_call: TRBV11-2
cdr3_aa: CASSFGQGTGNTIYF; cdr3_nt: TGTGCCAGCAGCTTCGGACAGGGGACTGGAAACACCATATATTTT; d_call: TRBD1; clone_size: -; j_call: TRBJ1-3; v_call: TRBV7-9